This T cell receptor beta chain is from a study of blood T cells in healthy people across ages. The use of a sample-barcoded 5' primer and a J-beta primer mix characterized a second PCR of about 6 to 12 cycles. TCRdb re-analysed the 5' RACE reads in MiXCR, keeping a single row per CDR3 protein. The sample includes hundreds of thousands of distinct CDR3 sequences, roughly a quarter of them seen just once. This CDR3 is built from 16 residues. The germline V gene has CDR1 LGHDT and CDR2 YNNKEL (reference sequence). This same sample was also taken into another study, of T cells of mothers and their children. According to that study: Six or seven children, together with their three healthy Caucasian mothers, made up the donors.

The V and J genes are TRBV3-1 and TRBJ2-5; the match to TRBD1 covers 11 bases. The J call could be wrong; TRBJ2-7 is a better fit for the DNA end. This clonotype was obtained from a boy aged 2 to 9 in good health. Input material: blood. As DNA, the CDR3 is TGTGCCAGCAGCCAAGGGACAGGGGGCAGCTCCTACGAGCAGTACTTC. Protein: CASSQGTGGSSYEQYF.